A single sample gave rise to the 26 T cell receptor beta chains below, sequenced in a study of cytomegalovirus exposure and HLA in healthy donors. PCR involved 60 Vbeta and 13 Jbeta primers. Assay used: immunoSEQ multiplex PCR; TCRdb lists only in-frame clones, some missing. The sample lists 250,000 to 350,000 clones, 80% occurring once. The source material was PBMCs. The receptors shown here come from a girl aged 2 to 9 in good health and CMV-seronegative.

The genes are TRBV2 and TRBJ1-1; D is uncertain. Trimming shortened V by 7 bases and J by 6 bases, and 12 bases separated the two germline ends. CDR1 SNHLY and CDR2 FYNNEI come from the germline V gene. CDR3 length: 12 amino acids. The DNA for the CDR3 is TGTGCCAGCATCCTCCCCAGTGCTGAAGCTTTCTTT. Translated: CASILPSAEAFF.

The chain carries TRBV13 and TRBJ2-2; no reliable D call. The CDR3 spans 13 residues. Germline loops: CDR1 PRHDT, CDR2 FYEKMQ (reference sequence). Deletions cut 5 bases from V and 6 bases from J, with 10 bases between. CDR3 nucleotide sequence: TGTGCCAGCAGCCGAGGTTGGGCCGGGGAGCTGTTTTTT. It specifies CASSRGWAGELFF.

The chain couples TRBV28 to TRBJ2-7; tentative D call: TRBD2 (5 bases). This CDR3 comprises 13 residues. CDR1 and CDR2 from the germline V gene are MDHEN and SYDVKM. Trimming took 5 bases from V and 2 from J, leaving 10 bases between them. This chain's CDR3 is CASSREAPYEQYF. In nucleotides, the CDR3 is TGTGCCAGCAGTCGGGAAGCCCCCTACGAGCAGTACTTC.

This clone was observed once. The chain links TRBV6-1 to TRBJ2-7; TRBD1 agrees at 7 bases. This CDR3 comprises 15 residues. Germline CDR1 MNHNS, CDR2 SASEGT. V lost 2 bases to trimming and J lost 6 bases; unmatched junction nucleotides: 10. Here the CDR3 reads CASSELRGGASEQYF. CDR3 DNA sequence: TGTGCCAGCAGTGAACTTCGAGGGGGCGCCTCCGAGCAGTACTTC.

This clone has a single count. The V call is TRBV18, the J call TRBJ1-6, with 7 bases fitting TRBD1. Germline V gene data show CDR1 as KGHSH and CDR2 as LQKENI. J gave up 0 bases and V 3 bases, and 8 bases lay outside the gene matches. This CDR3 spans 18 amino acids. CDR3 coding DNA: TGTGCCAGCTCACCTGATCGACAGGGCCGCTCCTATAATTCACCCCTCCACTTT. This translates into CASSPDRQGRSYNSPLHF.

V is TRBV2 and J is TRBJ1-5; D perhaps matches TRBD1 (5 bases). V shed 8 bases and J shed 3 bases, with 14 bases lying between them. The germline gives CDR1 SNHLY, CDR2 FYNNEI. This CDR3 spans 14 amino acids. The CDR3: CASRGLGTNQPQHF. CDR3 nucleotides: TGTGCCAGCCGGGGGTTGGGGACCAATCAGCCCCAGCATTTT. The full variable domain, its missing parts supplied by reference TRBV2 and TRBJ1-5, is EPEVTQTPSHQVTQMGQEVILRCVPISNHLYFYWYRQILGQKVEFLVSFYNNEISEKSEIFDDQFSVERPDGSNFTLKIRSTKLEDSAMYFCASRGLGTNQPQHFGDGTRLSIL.

The chain employs TRBV18 and TRBJ2-1, with 16 bases aligning to TRBD2. This CDR3 has 16 residues. From germline, CDR1 is KGHSH and CDR2 LQKENI. V was pared by 0 bases and J by 10 bases, with 3 bases of the junction left unmatched. The CDR3 is CASSPPGLAGGTEQFF. In nucleotides, the CDR3 is TGTGCCAGCTCACCACCGGGACTAGCGGGAGGGACCGAGCAGTTCTTC.

The CDR3 DNA reads as TGCGCCAGCAGCCAAGATCTCCTGACGGGCTATGGCTACACCTTC. The encoded protein is CASSQDLLTGYGYTF. The chain links TRBV4-1 to TRBJ1-2; D gene unclear. Looked up from germline, CDR1 is MGHRA and CDR2 is YSYEKL. The V and J ends lost 0 bases and 4 bases respectively, with 12 bases between them. The CDR3 totals 15 residues.

The V gene is TRBV30, the J gene TRBJ2-3, with D perhaps matching TRBD2 (6 bases). This CDR3 comprises 14 residues. Deletions cut 4 bases from V and 0 bases from J, with 11 bases between. Germline V gene data show CDR1 as GTSNPN and CDR2 as SVGIG (reference sequence). CDR3 in DNA: TGTGCCTGGACCCGGGACTTCAGCACAGATACGCAGTATTTT. Its translation: CAWTRDFSTDTQYF.

The J gene is TRBJ1-1, the V gene TRBV21-1; the D call in the table, TRBD1, was not verified against the DNA. TRBV21-1 is a recognized pseudogene. This CDR3 is 12 amino acids long. The CDR3 region is CASRQGCTEAFF. DNA of the CDR3: TGTGCCAGCCGACAGGGGTGCACTGAAGCTTTCTTT.

Concerning this clone: The junction differs from germline at one of its ends, possibly a read error. The V and J genes are TRBV18 and TRBJ2-7; 7 bases map to TRBD1. The CDR3 is 13 residues long. The germline gives CDR1 KGHSH, CDR2 LQKENI. CDR3 DNA sequence: TGTGCCAGCTCACCTTCCGCGTTGGGACAGCCCCACTTC. Amino acids: CASSPSALGQPHF.

The chain employs TRBV4-2 and TRBJ1-5; 8 bases line up with TRBD1. The germline gives CDR1 LGHNA, CDR2 YNFKEQ. This CDR3 is built from 20 residues. V shed 0 bases, J shed 0 bases, and the junction held 13 bases outside the gene matches. CDR3 amino acids: CASSQDRWTGISYSNQPQHF. CDR3 coding DNA: TGTGCCAGCAGCCAAGATCGTTGGACAGGGATATCCTATAGCAATCAGCCCCAGCATTTT.

The gene calls are TRBV29-1 and TRBJ2-5; possible D gene TRBD2, 5 bases. The CDR3 totals 11 residues. V was trimmed by 7 bases and J by 11 bases, leaving 17 bases between them. Per germline, CDR1 SQVTM and CDR2 ANQGSEA. The CDR3: CSAAWGAQQYF. The CDR3 DNA follows: TGCAGCGCAGCATGGGGAGCCCAACAGTACTTC.

The rearrangement links TRBV6-5 to TRBJ1-5, with 11 bases fitting TRBD1. J lost 5 bases, V lost 4 bases, and 1 base had no gene match. The CDR3 extends over 14 amino acids. The germline CDR1 and CDR2 sequences are MNHEY and SVGAGI. The CDR3 nucleotides read TGTGCCAGCAGTTGGGGACAGGGGGATCAGCCCCAGCATTTT. Translating gives CASSWGQGDQPQHF.

The CDR3 loop is CASSYDRGFEQYF. The CDR3 nucleotides are TGTGCCAGCAGCTACGACAGGGGCTTCGAGCAGTACTTC. The chain recombines TRBV13 with TRBJ2-7; TRBD1 matches 8 bases. The trim removed 4 bases at V and 6 bases at J, leaving 5 bases unmatched. Germline V gives CDR1 PRHDT, CDR2 FYEKMQ (reference sequence). The CDR3 is 13 residues long.

Concerning this clone: An end of the junction does not agree with germline; a read error may underlie this. The CDR3 DNA is TGTGCCAGCAGCTTAGCCCCGGGACAGGGCTCCTTGGACTATGGCTGCACCTTC. The encoded protein is CASSLAPGQGSLDYGCTF. The rearrangement links TRBV7-8 to TRBJ1-2, with 9 bases lining up with TRBD1. The CDR3 extends over 18 amino acids. The germline CDR1 and CDR2 sequences are SGHVS and FQNEAQ.

The sample holds one count of this clone. This rearrangement joins TRBV28 to TRBJ1-1; 11 bases line up with TRBD1. Germline trimming cut 8 bases from V and 4 bases from J; bases unmatched to any gene: 12. Per germline, CDR1 MDHEN and CDR2 SYDVKM. This CDR3 contains 16 residues. CDR3 DNA sequence: TGTGCCAGCCTGGAGGGACAGGGGGTGGGTGGCACTGAAGCTTTCTTT. The encoded protein is CASLEGQGVGGTEAFF.

The chain is built from TRBV28 and TRBJ2-5; 7 bases are shared with TRBD2. The J segment lost 0 bases and the V segment lost 0 bases, leaving 19 bases of the junction unmatched. In germline, CDR1 is MDHEN, CDR2 SYDVKM. The CDR3 has 21 amino acids. CDR3 loop: CASSLWGGNSGRDFHQETQYF. The CDR3 DNA is TGTGCCAGCAGTTTATGGGGGGGGAACTCTGGTAGAGATTTCCACCAAGAGACCCAGTACTTC.

This clone was picked up a small number of times. This chain links TRBV10-2 with TRBJ2-7; 7 bases match TRBD2. J gave up 3 bases and V 8 bases, and 7 bases lay outside the gene matches. Germline V gives CDR1 WSHSY, CDR2 SAAADI. The CDR3 has 13 amino acids. The CDR3 sequence: CASSRGDLYEQYF. In nucleotides, the CDR3 is TGCGCCAGCTCCCGGGGGGATCTCTACGAGCAGTACTTC.

As DNA, the CDR3 is TGTGCCAGCAGTGAAAGGCCCGGGGTGGCCCGCGAGCAGTACTTC. Amino acid sequence: CASSERPGVAREQYF. This rearrangement joins TRBV2 to TRBJ2-7; the D gene is possibly TRBD2 (5 bases). Trimming removed 2 bases from V and 6 bases from J, with 17 bases in between. This CDR3 comprises 15 residues. Per germline, CDR1 SNHLY and CDR2 FYNNEI.

V is TRBV7-9 and J is TRBJ1-5, with 8 bases aligning to TRBD1. Germline-derived CDR1 and CDR2 are SEHNR and FQNEAQ (reference sequence). V lost 3 bases to trimming and J lost 7 bases; unmatched junction nucleotides: 11. The CDR3 covers 16 residues. The CDR3 protein is CASSFMDREGGQPQHF. The CDR3 region has the DNA TGTGCCAGCAGCTTTATGGACAGGGAGGGGGGCCAGCCCCAGCATTTT. Together with reference TRBV7-9 and TRBJ1-5, the CDR3 gives the full variable domain: DTGVSQNPRHKITKRGQNVTFRCDPISEHNRLYWYRQTLGQGPEFLTYFQNEAQLEKSRLLSDRFSAERPKGSFSTLEIQRTEQGDSAMYLCASSFMDREGGQPQHFGDGTRLSIL.

The chain uses TRBV9 and TRBJ2-1, with D perhaps matching TRBD1 (6 bases). Germline V gene lookup returns CDR1 SGDLS and CDR2 YYNGEE. CDR3 size: 12 residues. The V gene lost 7 bases and the J gene lost 2 bases, with 7 bases spanning the gap. CDR3 in DNA: TGTGCCAGCGGGGGCGCCTACAATGAGCAGTTCTTC. Translating it yields CASGGAYNEQFF.

The V call is TRBV5-6, the J call TRBJ1-2; D not certain. V was shortened by 0 bases and J by 8 bases, with 14 bases between the two germline ends. This CDR3 is built from 14 residues. Germline V gives CDR1 SGHDT, CDR2 YYEEEE. CDR3 nucleotide sequence: TGTGCCAGCAGCTTGGCGTCGGGGTCGAGAGGCTACACCTTC. This translates into CASSLASGSRGYTF.

This clone has more than one count but fewer than ten. The J gene is TRBJ2-7, the V gene TRBV27; 9 bases are shared with TRBD1. V shed 4 bases, J shed 4 bases, and the junction held 8 bases outside the gene matches. The CDR3 is made up of 15 amino acids. Germline CDR1 reads MNHEY; CDR2 reads SMNVEV (reference sequence). This CDR3 reads CASSSPRDRVYEQYF. In nucleotides, the CDR3 is TGTGCCAGCAGTTCACCCCGGGACAGGGTTTACGAGCAGTACTTC.

This clone was seen more than once but under ten times. The V call is TRBV6-5, the J call TRBJ1-6, with no clear D. Trimming took 4 bases from V and 10 from J, leaving 20 bases between them. CDR1 is MNHEY, CDR2 SVGAGI, per germline. The CDR3 loop spans 16 amino acids. The CDR3 sequence is CASSSDLEGLRSPLHF. The CDR3, as DNA: TGTGCCAGCAGTTCCGACCTCGAGGGCCTGAGGTCACCCCTCCACTTT.

The rearrangement uses TRBV7-2 and TRBJ1-1, with D possibly being TRBD1 (5 bases). The CDR3 covers 12 residues. V lost 4 bases and J 5 bases, leaving 8 bases between the germline ends. Germline V gene data show CDR1 as SGHTA and CDR2 as FQGNSA. The CDR3, as DNA: TGTGCCAGCAGCTGGGGGGGGACTGAAGCTTTCTTT. This sequence encodes CASSWGGTEAFF.